One and the same sample provided the 20 T cell receptor beta chains below, sequenced in a study of cytomegalovirus exposure and HLA in healthy donors. With 60 Vbeta and 13 Jbeta primers, the PCR was carried out. Generated by immunoSEQ multiplex PCR, the TCRdb table keeps only in-frame clones and is missing some. The table lists over 130,000 clones, just over 65% of them singletons, with 6.5% in the top ten. Sequencing was carried out using PBMCs. Every receptor here comes from a woman aged 55-69 years in good health and CMV-seronegative.

V is TRBV9 and J is TRBJ2-3; D call uncertain. V was cut by 0 bases and J by 6 bases, with 11 bases left in between. The CDR3 loop spans 14 amino acids. Germline V gives CDR1 SGDLS, CDR2 YYNGEE. The CDR3 spells CASSVADLRDTQYF. DNA for the CDR3: TGTGCCAGCAGCGTAGCGGATTTGCGGGATACGCAGTATTTT. Complete variable domain (other parts from reference TRBV9 and TRBJ2-3): DSGVTQTPKHLITATGQRVTLRCSPRSGDLSVYWYQQSLDQGLQFLIQYYNGEERAKGNILERFSAQQFPDLHSELNLSSLELGDSALYFCASSVADLRDTQYFGPGTRLTVL.

The V and J genes are TRBV28 and TRBJ2-4; 12 bases match TRBD2. From germline, CDR1 is MDHEN and CDR2 SYDVKM. J gave up 1 base and V 4 bases, and 20 bases lay outside the gene matches. CDR3 size: 22 residues. CDR3 loop: CASSSPVLAGGPTFRAKNIQYF. CDR3 nucleotides: TGTGCCAGCAGTTCCCCGGTCCTAGCGGGAGGGCCGACCTTTCGGGCCAAAAACATTCAGTACTTC.

This clone came up once. The V gene is TRBV5-1, the J gene TRBJ2-1, with 13 nucleotides matching TRBD2. Germline CDR1 reads SGHRS; CDR2 reads YFSETQ. V dropped 4 bases and J dropped 4; count of bases not matched to a gene: 2. The CDR3 spans 15 residues. DNA for the CDR3: TGCGCCAGCAGCATGGGACTAGCGGGGTACAATGAGCAGTTCTTC. It encodes CASSMGLAGYNEQFF.

The chain couples TRBV11-2 to TRBJ1-6, with D possibly TRBD1 on 5 matching bases. In germline, CDR1 is SGHAT, CDR2 FQNNGV. V lost 1 base, J lost 16 bases, and 17 bases lay in between. The CDR3 covers 14 residues. In nucleotides, the CDR3 is TGTGCCAGCAGCTTAGGGACATACCAGCCCCCACTCCACTTT. This gives the protein CASSLGTYQPPLHF. Combining the CDR3 with reference TRBV11-2 and TRBJ1-6 gives the whole variable domain EAGVAQSPRYKIIEKRQSVAFWCNPISGHATLYWYQQILGQGPKLLIQFQNNGVVDDSQLPKDRFSAERLKGVDSTLKIQPAKLEDSAVYLCASSLGTYQPPLHFGNGTRLTVT.

The rearrangement links TRBV5-1 to TRBJ2-5; 8 bases align to TRBD1. The germline gives CDR1 SGHRS, CDR2 YFSETQ. The junction had 8 bases not matched to a gene; V was cut back by 5 bases and J by 5 bases. The length of the CDR3 is 14 residues. The CDR3 DNA is TGCGCCAGCAGGCGTGCAGGGGGCAGCGAGACCCAGTACTTC. Translated: CASRRAGGSETQYF.

The chain uses TRBV7-2 and TRBJ2-1; D call uncertain. CDR1 and CDR2 from the germline V gene are SGHTA and FQGNSA. The CDR3 sequence is 14 residues long. Trimming shortened V by 2 bases and J by 5 bases, and 10 bases separated the two germline ends. The CDR3 nucleotides are TGTGCCAGCAGCTTAACTCTGTCCCACAATGAGCAGTTCTTC. This encodes CASSLTLSHNEQFF.

This chain links TRBV5-1 with TRBJ2-1; 12 nucleotides match TRBD2. CDR3 length: 17 residues. The germline V gene has CDR1 SGHRS and CDR2 YFSETQ. Trimming took 5 bases from V and 4 from J; bases not matched to a gene: 10. The DNA of the CDR3 is TGCGCCAGCAGGACTAGCGGGGGACCCCTCCCTTACAATGAGCAGTTCTTC. As protein: CASRTSGGPLPYNEQFF.

This clone was detected once. One end of the junction varies from germline; a read error may be responsible. Distinct nucleotide sequences in the sample also encode this CDR3. V is TRBV6-1 and J is TRBJ2-2, with 8 bases identical to TRBD1. In germline, CDR1 is MNHNS, CDR2 SASEGT. This CDR3 comprises 16 residues. The CDR3 region has the DNA TGTGCCAGCAGTGATTGGCAGGGGGCGAACACCGGGGAGCTATTTTTT. It codes for CASSDWQGANTGELFF.

This clone was recorded once. This chain connects TRBV21-1 to TRBJ2-2; TRBD2, the table's D call, was not compared with the DNA. TRBV21-1 is a documented pseudogene. This CDR3 comprises 18 residues. CDR3 nucleotides: TGTGCCAGCAGCAGAGTCGAGCGCGACCCTCATCGGGCCGGGGAGCTGTTTTTT. It codes for CASSRVERDPHRAGELFF.

This chain uses TRBV7-2 with TRBJ1-1; D ambiguous. The germline CDR1 and CDR2 sequences are SGHTA and FQGNSA. The CDR3 sequence is 15 residues long. The V end was cut by 1 base, the J end by 11 bases, with 20 bases between. CDR3 coding DNA: TGTGCCAGCAGCTTAGAACGACTGGCCCGGCCCTACGCTTTCTTT. Protein: CASSLERLARPYAFF.

The genes are TRBV6-1 and TRBJ1-1, with D perhaps TRBD1 (6 bases). This CDR3 region has 11 residues. Trimming shortened V by 4 bases and J by 9 bases, and 9 bases separated the two germline ends. CDR1 is MNHNS, CDR2 SASEGT, per germline. CDR3 DNA sequence: TGTGCCAGCAGTGTCCGGGACAAAGCTTTCTTT. Its protein product is CASSVRDKAFF.

The gene calls are TRBV9 and TRBJ2-5; perhaps TRBD2 as D (5 bases). CDR1 is SGDLS and CDR2 is YYNGEE in the germline V gene. CDR3 length: 14 residues. The V end was cut by 2 bases, the J end by 5 bases, with 13 bases between. The CDR3 is CASSVTAGGETQYF. DNA of the CDR3: TGTGCCAGCAGCGTTACCGCAGGCGGGGAGACCCAGTACTTC.

J is TRBJ1-2 and V is TRBV2; 8 bases align to TRBD1. Losses at the gene ends were 8 bases for V and 6 bases for J; bases not matched to a gene: 8. CDR1 SNHLY and CDR2 FYNNEI come from the germline V gene. CDR3 size: 13 residues. CDR3 DNA sequence: TGTGCCAGCGGTACGACAGGGGTTCATGGCTACACCTTC. Its translation: CASGTTGVHGYTF.

The V call is TRBV6-9, the J call TRBJ2-2; TRBD2 might be the D (5 bases). CDR1 and CDR2 from the germline V gene are MNHGY and SVAAGI. This CDR3 comprises 13 residues. Deletions cut 5 bases from V and 8 bases from J, with 12 bases between. CDR3 in amino acids: CASSDTSVGELFF. The DNA for the CDR3 is TGTGCCAGCAGTGACACTAGTGTTGGGGAGCTGTTTTTT.

A remark on this clone: One end of the junction does not line up with germline, which may come from a read error. Other DNA sequences of this sample code for an identical CDR3. The V and J genes are TRBV13 and TRBJ2-3, with D possibly matching TRBD2 (6 bases). This CDR3 has 15 amino acids. CDR1 is PRHDT, CDR2 FYEKMQ, per germline (reference sequence). This CDR3 is CASSTGTGATDTQYF. DNA for the CDR3: TGCGCCAGCAGCACCGGGACGGGAGCTACAGATACGCAGTATTTT.

The genes are TRBV28 and TRBJ2-6; a weak D match, TRBD2 (6 bases). Trimming removed 3 bases from V and 12 bases from J, with 15 bases in between. The CDR3 is 14 residues long. CDR1 and CDR2 from the germline V gene are MDHEN and SYDVKM. The CDR3 loop is CASSLGGRGGVLTF. CDR3 nucleotides: TGTGCCAGCAGTTTGGGAGGCCGTGGTGGCGTCCTGACTTTC.

The V gene is TRBV4-1, the J gene TRBJ1-2; 7 nucleotides agree with TRBD1. Germline CDR1 and CDR2: MGHRA and YSYEKL. The CDR3 is 14 amino acids. V gave up 0 bases and J gave up 5 bases; unmatched junction bases: 3. CDR3: CASSQEETGYGYTF. In DNA, the CDR3 is TGCGCCAGCAGCCAAGAAGAGACAGGGTATGGCTACACCTTC.

The rearrangement uses TRBV4-1 and TRBJ1-1, with a weak D call TRBD1 (6 bases). The V and J ends lost 0 bases and 4 bases respectively, with 15 bases between them. Germline CDR1 and CDR2: MGHRA and YSYEKL. The CDR3 extends over 16 amino acids. CDR3 region: CASSQDLRGGGTEAFF. Here the CDR3 DNA reads TGCGCCAGCAGCCAAGATCTTAGGGGAGGGGGCACTGAAGCTTTCTTT.

On this clone itself: The germline gene is not matched at one end of the junction; a read error may be the cause. The V and J genes are TRBV7-9 and TRBJ2-7; D unclear. CDR1 and CDR2 (germline): SEHNR, FQNEAQ (reference sequence). The CDR3 extends over 13 amino acids. Here the CDR3 reads CSSSLADGDEQYF. The CDR3 bases are TGTTCCAGCAGCTTAGCAGACGGAGACGAGCAGTACTTC. The whole variable domain, remainder taken from reference TRBV7-9 and TRBJ2-7, is DTGVSQNPRHKITKRGQNVTFRCDPISEHNRLYWYRQTLGQGPEFLTYFQNEAQLEKSRLLSDRFSAERPKGSFSTLEIQRTEQGDSAMYLCSSSLADGDEQYFGPGTRLTVT.

The chain joins TRBV5-1 to TRBJ2-7, with D tentatively TRBD2 (6 bases). The CDR3 has 12 residues. With 7 bases removed from V and 4 bases from J, the gap between germline ends came to 12 bases. Germline lookup yields CDR1 SGHRS and CDR2 YFSETQ. CDR3 in DNA: TGCGCCAGCGCCCGGGACTCTTACGAGCAGTACTTC. Translation gives CASARDSYEQYF.